A selection of T cell receptor beta chains follows, all from one sample in a study of CXCR3-negative and CXCR3-positive naive CD8 T cells. Following a re-call of the 5' RACE reads, TCRdb has one entry per CDR3 protein and lacks DNA. The specimen's table records 6,000 to 8,500 distinct CDR3 sequences. The sequenced sample consisted of naive CXCR3- CD8+ T cells from blood. The receptors here all came from a human donor in good health. Some clones in this sample may be carry-over from other donors' samples. Both conserved end residues are part of each CDR3. Not all rows give a size; the values are once, few, many and, for expanded clones, a class.

j_gene	abundance	v_gene	CDR3aa
TRBJ2-5	-	TRBV4-1	CASSPGSLGDQETQYF
TRBJ1-1	-	TRBV29-1	CSVGGLPMNTEAFF
TRBJ2-3	-	TRBV21-1	CASSRGIWLPDTQYF
TRBJ1-4	medium-sized	TRBV13	CASSSSGTGDEKLFF
TRBJ1-1	-	TRBV25-1	CASTGGNTEAFF
TRBJ1-1	-	TRBV7-2	CASSLMNTEAFF
TRBJ2-1	-	TRBV5-6	CASAGGGEQFF
TRBJ2-1	-	TRBV7-9	CASIKFLAGVVAQEQFF
TRBJ2-3	medium-sized	TRBV29-1	CSVPTLPDTQYF
TRBJ2-5	-	TRBV6-6	CASSYFEETQYF
TRBJ2-1	-	TRBV11-2	CASSFVTEQFF
TRBJ2-7	-	TRBV28	CASSVSGTDSYEQYF
TRBJ2-1	medium-sized	TRBV20-1	CSAPDSGGARVDEQFF
TRBJ2-7	-	TRBV29-1	CSVVAQEYEQYF
TRBJ2-1	-	TRBV5-1	CASSPGLAGGSNEQFF